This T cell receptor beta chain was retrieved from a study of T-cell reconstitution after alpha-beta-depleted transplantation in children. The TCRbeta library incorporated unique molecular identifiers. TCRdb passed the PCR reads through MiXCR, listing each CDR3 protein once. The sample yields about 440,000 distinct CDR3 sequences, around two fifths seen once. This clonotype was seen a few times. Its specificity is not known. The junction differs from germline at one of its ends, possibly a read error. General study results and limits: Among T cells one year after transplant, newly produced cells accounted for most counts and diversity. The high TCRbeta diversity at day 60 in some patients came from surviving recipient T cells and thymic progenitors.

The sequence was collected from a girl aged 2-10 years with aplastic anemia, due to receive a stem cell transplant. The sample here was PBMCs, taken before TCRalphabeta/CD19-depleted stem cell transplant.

Here the CDR3 reads CASSLIPGTSYNEQFF. For the CDR3, the DNA is TGTGCTAGCAGCTTAATTCCAGGGACCTCCTACAATGAGCAGTTCTTC. The gene calls are TRBV7-7 and TRBJ2-1; D tentatively reads TRBD1 or TRBD2 (5 bases each). CDR1 SSHAT and CDR2 FNYEAQ come from the germline V gene (reference sequence). The CDR3 sequence is 16 residues long.